This T cell receptor (beta chain) came from a study of Ad26.COV2.S vaccination and SARS-CoV-2 variants. The method was immunoSEQ multiplex PCR; TCRdb's version includes in-frame clones alone and lacks a portion of them. There are 440,000 or so clones in the sample; about 90% occur only once, and about 4.4% lies in the top ten. The sample's treatment: some 20 received Ad26.COV2.S at low or high dose, single or two shots; five or six received placebo; per-sample allocation not given. Specimen acquisition occurred on day 63 following the initial vaccine or placebo injection. J was trimmed by 6 bases and V by 4 bases; bases with no gene match: 8. The germline CDR1 and CDR2 sequences are LNHDA and SQIVND (reference sequence). CDR3 length equals 15 residues.

The sequence came from a person aged 18-60 years who received the Ad26.COV2.S COVID-19 vaccine or a placebo. The chain links TRBV19 to TRBJ2-2; TRBD2 aligns across 7 bases. The specimen comprised peripheral blood, sampled in a trial of Ad26.COV2.S vaccine versus placebo. The CDR3 protein is CASSTIRTSPGELFF. The DNA for the CDR3 is TGTGCCAGTAGTACCATACGGACTAGTCCCGGGGAGCTGTTTTTT.